The rows below give T cell receptor beta chains drawn from one sample of a study of liver allograft versus peripheral blood T cells. MiXCR, run by TCRdb on the reads, gives a single entry per CDR3 protein. The top ten hold about 4.4% of the sample, which has over 3,500 distinct CDR3 sequences, about a fifth seen once. These receptors all come from a human patient who had a liver transplant. Some T cells may be supplied by the graft donor. Both conserved end residues are part of each CDR3. The D gene is left open where the match is weak. The size field is filled for only some rows; it gives once, few, many or a size class.

J gene,clone size,V gene,D gene,CDR3 protein,CDR3 DNA
TRBJ2-5,few,TRBV6-2/TRBV6-3,.,CASSYDWTKETQYF,TGTGCCAGCAGTTACGACTGGACCAAAGAGACCCAGTACTTC
TRBJ1-5,medium-sized,TRBV6-1,TRBD1,CASRIRGQGNQPQHF,TGTGCCAGCAGAATCAGGGGGCAGGGAAATCAGCCCCAGCATTTT
TRBJ2-2,once,TRBV9,.,CASSVRRDRTNTGELFF,TGTGCCAGCAGCGTACGGCGGGACCGAACGAACACCGGGGAGCTGTTTTTT
TRBJ1-1,medium-sized,TRBV28,TRBD1,CASSPPPTGWTEAFF,TGTGCCAGCAGTCCCCCCCCGACAGGGTGGACTGAAGCTTTCTTT
TRBJ2-1,.,TRBV19,.,CASSIPAKEQFF,TGTGCCAGTAGTATCCCCGCCAAGGAGCAGTTCTTC
TRBJ2-7,few,TRBV19,.,CASSAQFFQEQYF,TGTGCCAGTAGTGCCCAATTCTTTCAAGAGCAGTACTTC
TRBJ2-3,.,TRBV10-3,TRBD2,CAISDLAGETDTQYF,TGTGCCATCAGTGACCTAGCGGGAGAGACAGATACGCAGTATTTT
TRBJ2-1,.,TRBV3-2,.,CASSQVGDTNNEQFF,TGTGCCAGCAGCCAAGTGGGGGACACCAACAATGAGCAGTTCTTC
TRBJ2-3,.,TRBV20-1,.,CSARRAPSTDTQYF,TGCAGTGCTAGACGGGCGCCCAGCACAGATACGCAGTATTTT
TRBJ1-6,medium-sized,TRBV7-9,.,CASSPRWGGDSPLHF,TGTGCCAGCAGCCCCCGTTGGGGGGGCGACTCACCCCTCCACTTT
TRBJ1-1,medium-sized,TRBV14,.,CASSRGLLTEAFF,TGTGCCAGCAGCCGTGGGTTGCTTACTGAAGCTTTCTTT
TRBJ1-4,medium-sized,TRBV5-4,.,CASSLEGADEKLFF,TGTGCCAGCAGCTTGGAAGGGGCGGATGAAAAACTGTTTTTT
TRBJ1-2,medium-sized,TRBV9,.,CASSVTAIGNYGYTF,TGTGCCAGCAGCGTAACGGCGATAGGGAACTATGGCTACACCTTC
TRBJ2-1,.,TRBV20-1,TRBD1,CSARVTGGTLPSNEQFF,TGCAGTGCTAGAGTGACAGGGGGGACGCTACCGTCCAATGAGCAGTTCTTC
TRBJ2-1,.,TRBV14,TRBD2,CASSQDWRLAGVINEQFF,TGTGCCAGCAGCCAAGATTGGAGACTAGCGGGAGTTATCAATGAGCAGTTCTTC
TRBJ2-1,medium-sized,TRBV12-3/TRBV12-4,.,CASSSGLNYNEQFF,TGTGCCAGCTCCTCCGGGCTAAACTACAATGAGCAGTTCTTC
TRBJ1-5,medium-sized,TRBV30,TRBD1,CAWSKQGNQPQHF,TGTGCCTGGAGCAAACAGGGGAATCAGCCCCAGCATTTT
TRBJ1-2,.,TRBV9,.,CASSVVGARYGYTF,TGTGCCAGCAGCGTAGTTGGGGCGCGTTATGGCTACACCTTC
TRBJ1-5,.,TRBV28,.,CASRVGRQPQHF,TGTGCTAGCAGGGTAGGGAGGCAGCCCCAGCATTTT
TRBJ2-7,.,TRBV4-2,.,CASRGGWEGSYEQYF,TGTGCCAGCAGAGGGGGTTGGGAGGGATCCTACGAGCAGTACTTC
TRBJ1-5,.,TRBV6-2/TRBV6-3,.,CASTSLDRPLRPQHF,TGTGCCAGCACGTCCCTAGACAGGCCTCTAAGGCCCCAGCATTTT
TRBJ1-4,medium-sized,TRBV20-1,.,CSATFLNEKLFF,TGCAGTGCCACGTTCCTTAATGAAAAACTGTTTTTT
TRBJ1-5,.,TRBV7-9,TRBD1,CASSSIPGQGPQPQHF,TGTGCCAGCAGCTCCATCCCGGGACAGGGTCCTCAGCCCCAGCATTTT
TRBJ1-2,medium-sized,TRBV18,.,CASSPLAGRAPYGYTF,TGTGCCAGCTCACCACTGGCGGGCAGGGCGCCCTATGGCTACACCTTC
TRBJ2-7,medium-sized,TRBV6-5,TRBD1,CASSFLPGQGETYEQYF,TGTGCCAGCAGTTTCTTACCGGGACAGGGGGAAACCTACGAGCAGTACTTC
TRBJ1-2,many,TRBV7-3,.,CASSLGRGTGYTF,TGTGCCAGCAGCCTAGGACGGGGAACAGGCTACACCTTC